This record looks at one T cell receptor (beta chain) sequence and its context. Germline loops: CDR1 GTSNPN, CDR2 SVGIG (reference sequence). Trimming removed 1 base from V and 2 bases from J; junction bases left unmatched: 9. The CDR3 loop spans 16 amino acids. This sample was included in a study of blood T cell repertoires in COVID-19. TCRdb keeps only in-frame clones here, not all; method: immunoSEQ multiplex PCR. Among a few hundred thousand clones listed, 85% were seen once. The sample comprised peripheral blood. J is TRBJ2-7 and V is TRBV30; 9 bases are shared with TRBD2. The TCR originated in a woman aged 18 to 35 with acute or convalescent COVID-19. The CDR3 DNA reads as TGTGCCTGGAGTGCCCCCGGGACTAGCTACCCCTACGAGCAGTACTTC. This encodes CAWSAPGTSYPYEQYF. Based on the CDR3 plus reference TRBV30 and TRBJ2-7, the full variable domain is SQTIHQWPATLVQPVGSPLSLECTVEGTSNPNLYWYRQAAGRGLQLLFYSVGIGQISSEVPQNLSASRPQDRQFILSSKKLLLSDSGFYLCAWSAPGTSYPYEQYFGPGTRLTVT.